The rows below give T cell receptor beta chains drawn from one sample of a study of blood T cell repertoires in COVID-19. Some clones are missing from TCRdb's copy, which holds only in-frame ones; the method was immunoSEQ multiplex PCR. The repertoire has about 15,000 clones, roughly 90% of them found once; the top ten carry less than 20%. The sequencing input was peripheral blood. The receptor source for this set is a man aged 45-60 years with active COVID-19. Each CDR3 is given with its conserved first and last residue. Each record gives: clone size, D gene, J gene, V gene, CDR3 DNA, CDR3 protein. D genes are given only for firm matches. A row's size may be missing; if present it is once, few, many or a size class.

>.|TRBD2|TRBJ2-2|TRBV5-1
TGCGCCAGCAGCTCCAGACTAGCGGGAGGGGTCGGGGAGCTGTTTTTT
CASSSRLAGGVGELFF
>.|TRBD2|TRBJ2-2|TRBV5-1
TGCGCCAGCAGCTCCCGACTAGCGGGAGTCCCGGGCGGGGAGCTGTTTTTT
CASSSRLAGVPGGELFF
>.|.|TRBJ1-6|TRBV13
TGTGCCAGCAGCTTAGGCCGATCTACTGGCTCCTATAATTCACCCCTCCACTTT
CASSLGRSTGSYNSPLHF
>.|.|TRBJ2-7|TRBV29-1
TGCAGCGTTGAGGTTCAGGGAAGGCGGCAGTACTTC
CSVEVQGRRQYF
>.|.|TRBJ1-2|TRBV20-1
TGCAGTGTCATAAGCAACTATGGCTACACCTTC
CSVISNYGYTF
>.|.|TRBJ1-3|TRBV2
TGTGCCGCACGGGGTAGCTCTGGAAACACCATATATTTT
CAARGSSGNTIYF
>.|TRBD2|TRBJ2-7|TRBV19
TGTGCCAGTAGTCCCCGACCCTGGACTAGCGGGATGATGTCCTACGAGCAGTACTTC
CASSPRPWTSGMMSYEQYF
>once|TRBD1|TRBJ2-7|TRBV6-2/TRBV6-3
TGTGCCAGCAGTTACAGTAGGACAGGAGGGCAGTACTTC
CASSYSRTGGQYF
>.|.|TRBJ1-1|TRBV25-1
TGTGCCAGCAGCGGACAGTTCACTGAAGCTTTCTTT
CASSGQFTEAFF
>.|TRBD2|TRBJ2-7|TRBV5-6
TGTGCCAGCAGCTTGAGTTTGGCTAGCGGGAGGGCTTTCTCCTACGAGCAGTACTTC
CASSLSLASGRAFSYEQYF
>.|TRBD1|TRBJ2-3|TRBV7-3
TGTGCCAGCAGCCCCTTGGGACAGAGCACAGATACGCAGTATTTT
CASSPLGQSTDTQYF
>.|TRBD1|TRBJ1-5|TRBV6-2/TRBV6-3
TGTGCCAGCAGCAAATATACAGGGGGCAGGGGCAATCAGCCCCAGCATTTT
CASSKYTGGRGNQPQHF
>.|TRBD1|TRBJ1-4|TRBV7-8
TGTGCCAGCAGCCCTGGACAGGGGGCTGTGGAAAAACTGTTTTTT
CASSPGQGAVEKLFF
>few|.|TRBJ1-2|TRBV7-2
TGTGCCAGCAGCTTAGGAGGGGAGGGGAGGTATGGCTACACCTTC
CASSLGGEGRYGYTF
>.|.|TRBJ1-3|TRBV3-1/TRBV3-2
TGTGCCAGCAGCCAAGACGCCGGGGTTGGAAACACCATATATTTT
CASSQDAGVGNTIYF
>.|TRBD2|TRBJ2-1|TRBV23-1
TGCGCCAGCAGTCACGGGGATAGCGGGATCGACAATGAGCAGTTCTTC
CASSHGDSGIDNEQFF
>.|.|TRBJ2-1|TRBV18
TGTGCCAGCTCACCGGGGCTGAGTCGGCAGTTCTTC
CASSPGLSRQFF
>.|TRBD1|TRBJ1-1|TRBV18
TGTGCCAGCTCCCTAATTACGGGACAGGGCGGGGAAGCTTTCTTT
CASSLITGQGGEAFF
>.|TRBD1|TRBJ2-7|TRBV28
TGTGCCAGCAGCTCACAGGGGCCCGAGCAGTACTTC
CASSSQGPEQYF
>.|.|TRBJ1-5|TRBV7-2
TGTGCCAGCAGCTCCGACCCCAGGGGTCAGCCCCAGCATTTT
CASSSDPRGQPQHF
>.|.|TRBJ2-7|TRBV5-1
TGCGCCAGCAGCGACGTACAGGGATCCTACGAGCAGTACTTC
CASSDVQGSYEQYF
>once|TRBD1|TRBJ1-6|TRBV5-4
TGTGCCAGCAGCTCGGACAGGGGTGCGCGTAATTCACCCCTCCACTTT
CASSSDRGARNSPLHF
>.|TRBD1|TRBJ1-2|TRBV5-1
TGCGCCAGCAGCTTGGCCGGGACAGGGTTGGATCCGCATGGCTACACCTTC
CASSLAGTGLDPHGYTF
>.|.|TRBJ2-3|TRBV4-3
TGCGCCAGCAGCCAGGAACCGGCTAGCGATACAGATACGCAGTATTTT
CASSQEPASDTDTQYF
>.|TRBD2|TRBJ2-6|TRBV7-8
TGTGCCAGCAGCCGCCGACTAGCGGGAGAGGCTGGGGCCAACGTCCTGACTTTC
CASSRRLAGEAGANVLTF
>once|.|TRBJ2-5|TRBV15
TGTGCCACCAGCAGTGTGGGGCGCCAAGAGACCCAGTACTTC
CATSSVGRQETQYF
>.|TRBD2|TRBJ2-1|TRBV2
TGTGCCAGCAGGTCGGGGACTAGCGGGAGTGGGGAGCAGTTCTTC
CASRSGTSGSGEQFF
>.|TRBD2|TRBJ2-2|TRBV24-1
TGTGCCACCAGTGTGAGCGGGAGGGCCGGGGAGCTGTTTTTT
CATSVSGRAGELFF
>.|.|TRBJ2-2|TRBV9
TGTGCCAGCAGCGGCACAGTGACCGGGGAGCTGTTTTTT
CASSGTVTGELFF
>.|TRBD2|TRBJ2-7|TRBV9
TGTGCCAGCAGCGTAGATGTGTCTAGCGGGAGGAGGGACGAGCAGTACTTC
CASSVDVSSGRRDEQYF
>.|.|TRBJ1-1|TRBV28
TGTGCCAGCAGTTTAGTAAGTGGCGGGAGGAACACTGAAGCTTTCTTT
CASSLVSGGRNTEAFF
>.|TRBD2|TRBJ2-7|TRBV6-5
TGTGCCTCCGAAGAAGTAGCGGGCTCCTACGAGCAGTACTTC
CASEEVAGSYEQYF
>once|.|TRBJ2-2|TRBV6-2/TRBV6-3
TGTGCCAGCAGTTACTTGCAGGGGACGGGGGAGCTGTTTTTT
CASSYLQGTGELFF
>.|TRBD1|TRBJ1-3|TRBV12-5
TGTGCTAGTGGTTTGGTACGGGACAGCTTCTCTGGAAACACCATATATTTT
CASGLVRDSFSGNTIYF
>.|.|TRBJ2-2|TRBV7-2
TGTGCCAGCAGCTCCCAGACCGGGGAGCTGTTTTTT
CASSSQTGELFF
>.|TRBD2|TRBJ2-1|TRBV23-1
TGCGCCAGCAGCTTGGGAAGACTAGCGAGGACCTACAATGAGCAGTTCTTC
CASSLGRLARTYNEQFF
>.|TRBD2|TRBJ2-1|TRBV4-3
TGCGCCAGCAGCCAGATAGCGGGAGGGCCCCGTGAGCAGTTCTTC
CASSQIAGGPREQFF
>.|.|TRBJ1-2|TRBV24-1
TGTGCCACCAGTGACAAGAGACAGAGTAACTATGGCTACACCTTC
CATSDKRQSNYGYTF
>.|TRBD1|TRBJ2-7|TRBV11-2
TGTGCCAGCAGCTTAGGACAGGGCAGGGGCGAGCAGTACTTC
CASSLGQGRGEQYF
>once|TRBD1|TRBJ2-5|TRBV6-6
TGTGCCAGCACGCCAGACAGGGTCAGACAAGAGACCCAGTACTTC
CASTPDRVRQETQYF
>.|.|TRBJ1-5|TRBV19
TGTGCCAGTAGTACCCGCCCGGCGGAGCAGCCCCAGCATTTT
CASSTRPAEQPQHF
>.|TRBD2|TRBJ2-7|TRBV9
TGTGCCAGCAGCGTAGATCCTAGCGGAGGGGCCTACGAGCAGTACTTC
CASSVDPSGGAYEQYF
>.|TRBD1|TRBJ1-1|TRBV19
TGTGCCAGTAGTATAGGAGACAGGGATTGGATTGGCACTGAAGCTTTCTTT
CASSIGDRDWIGTEAFF
>.|.|TRBJ2-7|TRBV24-1
TGTGCCACCAGTGATAACTCCAGGGGAGCCTACGAGCAGTACTTC
CATSDNSRGAYEQYF
>.|.|TRBJ1-2|TRBV6-5
TGTGCCAGCAGTCCAGTGGCCTACTATGGCTACACCTTC
CASSPVAYYGYTF
>.|TRBD2|TRBJ2-1|TRBV5-6
TGTGCCAGCAGCTTGGGACTAGCGGGAGGACTTGAGCAGTTCTTC
CASSLGLAGGLEQFF
>.|TRBD1|TRBJ1-5|TRBV24-1
TGTGCCACCAGTGACACTACCGTGACAGGGGGCGGGGGGCCCCAGCATTTT
CATSDTTVTGGGGPQHF
>.|.|TRBJ2-1|TRBV5-1
TGCGCCAGCAGCCCCCAGGGGGTCGGGGCGGGAAATGAGCAGTTCTTC
CASSPQGVGAGNEQFF